This T cell receptor (beta chain) originates from a study of spatial heterogeneity in lung cancer. This CDR3 is 15 amino acids long. MiXCR, applied by TCRdb to the 5' RACE reads, yields one record per CDR3 protein. The table includes approximately 66,000 distinct CDR3 sequences, approximately 6.3% detected once. Time point denoted: sample taken at primary tumor resection. This clonotype was detected ten times or more. Being one base from a much bigger clone, this may be a read error. The clonotype comes from a female donor with early-stage non-small cell lung cancer. Specimen: PBMCs, collected at surgery. The chain employs TRBV12-3 or TRBV12-4 and TRBJ2-2; D may be TRBD1 or TRBD2 (5 bases each). CDR3 bases: TGTGCCAGCAGTCAAGAGACAGTGAACACCGGGGAGCTGTCTTTT. This encodes CASSQETVNTGELSF.